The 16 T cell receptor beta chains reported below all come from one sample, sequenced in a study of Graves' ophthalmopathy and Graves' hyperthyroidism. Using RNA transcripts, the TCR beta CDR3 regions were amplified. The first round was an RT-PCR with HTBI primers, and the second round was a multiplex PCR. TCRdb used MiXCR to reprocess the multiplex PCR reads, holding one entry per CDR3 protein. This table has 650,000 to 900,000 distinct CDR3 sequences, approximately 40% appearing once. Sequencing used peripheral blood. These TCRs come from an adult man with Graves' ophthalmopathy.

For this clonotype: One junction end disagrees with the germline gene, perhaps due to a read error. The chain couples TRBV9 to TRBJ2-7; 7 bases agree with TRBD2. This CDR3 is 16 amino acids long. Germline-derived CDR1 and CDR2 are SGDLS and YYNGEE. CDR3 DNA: TGCGCCAGCAGCCAAGAGAGAGGGAGGGCCTTTTACGAGCAGTACTTC. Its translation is CASSQERGRAFYEQYF.

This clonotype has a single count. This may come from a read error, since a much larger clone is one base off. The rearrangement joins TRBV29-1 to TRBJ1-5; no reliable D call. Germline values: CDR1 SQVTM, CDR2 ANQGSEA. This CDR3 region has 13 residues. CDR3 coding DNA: TGCAGCGTTTCGGAAACCTCCAATCAGCCCCAGCAGTTT. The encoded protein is CSVSETSNQPQQF.

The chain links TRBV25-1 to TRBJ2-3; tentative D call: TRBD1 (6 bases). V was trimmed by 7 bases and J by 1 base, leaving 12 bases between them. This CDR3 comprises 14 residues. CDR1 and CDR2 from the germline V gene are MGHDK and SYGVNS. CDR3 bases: TGTGCCAGCAACCCGCGACAGGGCACAGATACGCAGTATTTT. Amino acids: CASNPRQGTDTQYF.

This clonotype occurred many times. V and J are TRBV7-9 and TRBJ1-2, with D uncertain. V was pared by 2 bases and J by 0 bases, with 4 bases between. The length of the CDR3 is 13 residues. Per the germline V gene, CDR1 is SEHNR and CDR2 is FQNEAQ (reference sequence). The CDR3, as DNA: TGTGCCAGCAGCTTATCCCCTAACTATGGCTACACCTTC. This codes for CASSLSPNYGYTF.

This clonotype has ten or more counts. The CDR3 sequence is CASSLAYGRGYSPLHF. The CDR3 bases are TGTGCCAGCAGCTTAGCGTACGGCAGGGGCTATTCACCCCTCCACTTT. This chain joins TRBV7-2 and TRBJ1-6, with D perhaps TRBD1 (6 bases). Germline V gene sequence: CDR1 SGHTA, CDR2 FQGNSA. The CDR3 runs 16 residues. Trimming shortened V by 0 bases and J by 8 bases, and 14 bases separated the two germline ends.

CDR3 DNA sequence: TGTGCCAGTAGTATAGGCCGGGGGATCTACGAGCAGTACTTC. Its protein is CASSIGRGIYEQYF. The rearrangement joins TRBV19 to TRBJ2-7, with D maybe TRBD2 (6 bases). Germline CDR1 reads LNHDA; CDR2 reads SQIVND (reference sequence). This CDR3 is built from 14 residues. The V and J ends lost 1 base and 3 bases respectively, with 10 bases between them.

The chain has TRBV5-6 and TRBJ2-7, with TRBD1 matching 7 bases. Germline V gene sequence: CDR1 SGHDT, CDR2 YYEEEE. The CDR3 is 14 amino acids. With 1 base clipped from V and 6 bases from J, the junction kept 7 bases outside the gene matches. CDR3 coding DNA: TGTGCCAGCAGCTTGTTGTCAGGGGGTGCCGAGCAGTACTTC. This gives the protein CASSLLSGGAEQYF.

DNA of the CDR3: TGTGCCAGCAGCTCGCGGGAGGGCTACGAGCATTTT. Amino acid sequence: CASSSREGYEHF. The J gene is TRBJ1-5, the V gene TRBV7-2; D not certain. Germline CDR1 SGHTA, CDR2 FQGNSA. This CDR3 spans 12 amino acids. Trimming cost V 4 bases and J 14 bases, with 15 bases left between them. Filled out from reference TRBV7-2 and TRBJ1-5, the complete variable domain reads GAGVSQSPSNKVTEKGKDVELRCDPISGHTALYWYRQSLGQGLEFLIYFQGNSAPDKSGLPSDRFSAERTGGSVSTLTIQRTQQEDSAVYLCASSSREGYEHFGDGTRLSIL.

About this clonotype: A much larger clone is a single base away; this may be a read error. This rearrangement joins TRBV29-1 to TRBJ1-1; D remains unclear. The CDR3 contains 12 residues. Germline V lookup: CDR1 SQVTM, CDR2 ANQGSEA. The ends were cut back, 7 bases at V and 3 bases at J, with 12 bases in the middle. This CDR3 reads CSAGDRDTEAFF. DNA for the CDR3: TGCAGCGCCGGCGACCGGGACACTGAAGCTTTCTTT.

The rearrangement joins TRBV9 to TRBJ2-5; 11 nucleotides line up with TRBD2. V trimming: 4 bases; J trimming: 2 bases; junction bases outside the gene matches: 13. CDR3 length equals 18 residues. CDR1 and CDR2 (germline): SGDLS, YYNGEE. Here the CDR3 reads CASSSGLAAGLGQETQYF. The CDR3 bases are TGTGCCAGCAGCTCGGGACTAGCGGCTGGACTCGGTCAAGAGACCCAGTACTTC.

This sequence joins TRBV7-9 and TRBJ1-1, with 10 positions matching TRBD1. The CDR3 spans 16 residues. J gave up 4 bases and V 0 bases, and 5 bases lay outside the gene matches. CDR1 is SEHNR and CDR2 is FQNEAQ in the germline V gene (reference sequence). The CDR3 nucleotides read TGTGCCAGCAGCTTAGCGACCGGGACAGGGGTCACTGAAGCTTTCTTT. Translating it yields CASSLATGTGVTEAFF.

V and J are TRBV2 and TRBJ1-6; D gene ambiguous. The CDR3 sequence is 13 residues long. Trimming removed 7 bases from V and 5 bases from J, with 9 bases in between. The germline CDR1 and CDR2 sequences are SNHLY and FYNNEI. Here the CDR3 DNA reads TGTGCCAGCACCGGGGATCATAATTCACCCCTCCACTTT. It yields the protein CASTGDHNSPLHF. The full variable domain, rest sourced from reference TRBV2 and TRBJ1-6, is EPEVTQTPSHQVTQMGQEVILRCVPISNHLYFYWYRQILGQKVEFLVSFYNNEISEKSEIFDDQFSVERPDGSNFTLKIRSTKLEDSAMYFCASTGDHNSPLHFGNGTRLTVT.

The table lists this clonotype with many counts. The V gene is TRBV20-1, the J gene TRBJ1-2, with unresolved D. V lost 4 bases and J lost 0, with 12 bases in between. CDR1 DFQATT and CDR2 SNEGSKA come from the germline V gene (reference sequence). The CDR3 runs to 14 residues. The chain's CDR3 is CSANRGTSNYGYTF. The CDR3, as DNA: TGCAGTGCTAACCGGGGTACTTCTAACTATGGCTACACCTTC.

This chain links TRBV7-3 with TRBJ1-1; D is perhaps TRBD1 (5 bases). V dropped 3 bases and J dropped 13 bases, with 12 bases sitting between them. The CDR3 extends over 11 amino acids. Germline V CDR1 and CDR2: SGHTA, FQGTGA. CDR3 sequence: CASSLTGVIFF. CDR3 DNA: TGTGCCAGCAGCTTGACGGGGGTGATTTTCTTT.

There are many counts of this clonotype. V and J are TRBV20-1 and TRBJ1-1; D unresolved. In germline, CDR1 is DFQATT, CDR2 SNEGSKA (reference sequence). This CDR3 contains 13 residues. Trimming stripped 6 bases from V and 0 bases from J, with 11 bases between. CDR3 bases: TGCAGTGCCATCCCCAACATGAACACTGAAGCTTTCTTT. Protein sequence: CSAIPNMNTEAFF.

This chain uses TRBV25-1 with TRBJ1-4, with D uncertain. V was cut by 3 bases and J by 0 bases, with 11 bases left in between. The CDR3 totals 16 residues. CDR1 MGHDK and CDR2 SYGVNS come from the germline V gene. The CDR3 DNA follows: TGTGCCAGCAGTGATAGTGCCGGGGCAACTAATGAAAAACTGTTTTTT. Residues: CASSDSAGATNEKLFF.